This entry concerns a single T cell receptor beta chain. The antigen is not known. The data are from a study of naive and memory T cell subsets. The study, taken as a whole, reports: Naive and memory subsets had different power law exponents for TCR abundance.

Two oligonucleotides, mixed equimolar, formed the beta constant-region primer covering TRBC1 and TRBC2. Ligated cDNA was amplified by four rounds of PCR with nested alpha and beta constant-region primers and SP2. One entry per CDR3 protein results from TCRdb running MiXCR on the UMI-ligation and nested PCR reads. The repertoire includes 30,000 to 40,000 distinct CDR3 sequences, roughly 20% of them detected once, and 3% to 4% sits in the top ten. Losses at the gene ends were 4 bases for V and 5 bases for J; bases not matched to a gene: 13. The CDR3 is made up of 16 amino acids. The V gene's germline CDR1 is DFQATT and CDR2 SNEGSKA (reference sequence).

This clonotype was obtained from a human donor in good health. Sequences were obtained from effector memory CD4+ T cells from blood. Subset defined: effector memory, CD45RA- CD27-. The chain carries TRBV20-1 and TRBJ2-1, with 8 bases matching TRBD2. The CDR3 sequence is CSATDRSGSTNNEQFF. The DNA for the CDR3 is TGCAGTGCTACCGACAGGAGCGGGAGTACCAACAATGAGCAGTTCTTC.